This T cell receptor beta chain was sequenced in a study of shared clonotypes between healthy human individuals (dated by TCRdb to 2020 to 2022). Regarding the study in general: The cohort comprised a couple of women and a few men aged 18 to 49 years. For each donor, CD4 naive and CD4 memory were each given three plates, CD8 naive was given two plates, and CD8 memory was given one plate. Blood TCR repertoires of four to six healthy adults were deeply sequenced to estimate repertoire size and the extent of clonotype sharing between individuals. Libraries were prepared and TCR repertoires were sequenced by different laboratories using diverse techniques, in order to increase sequencing depth and limit assay-specific biases. Each donor's leukapheresis produced roughly between roughly 0.9 and 8.9 billion PBMCs.

Points the paper makes about the study in general: Naive subsets generally had larger estimated clonotype richness than memory subsets did. The genetic and exposure-history diversity represented was limited by the small number of donors. Even with the large sequencing depth, rarefaction of the sorted-subset datasets indicated that sequencing was incomplete. Across a handful of donors, around 5% of naive CD4, roughly 3.8% of naive CD8, roughly 2.3% of memory CD4, and about 0.44% of memory CD8 clonotypes were shared. Sampling was restricted to blood, and TCR repertoires in tissue are likely to differ from TCR repertoires in blood. Compared with non-shared clonotypes, clonotypes shared by all four sorted-subset donors had higher generation probabilities. Based on pairwise subsampling, the degree of clonotype sharing among donors was expected to be affected by sequencing depth.

Details on this clone: What antigen it recognizes has not been identified. Base qualities are missing; no much larger clone stands one base away.

Using the deep immunoSEQ assay, TCR CDR3 regions were amplified from genomic DNA by multiplex PCR. Extracted genomic DNA from each cell subset was spread evenly across all wells of several immunoSEQ 96-well plates, with each plate serving as a replicate. For sorted subsets, approximately 200 ng of genomic DNA, equivalent to around 30,000 T cell genomes, went into each replicate PCR. The purified libraries were quantified using a Qubit 3.0 fluorometer, sized with a Bioanalyzer 2100, and then quantified again using the KAPA Library Quantification kit. Every immunoSEQ 96-well plate was sequenced on a dedicated single-read 150-cycle Illumina NextSeq 550 flow cell. The paper's processing steps were these. Because only junctional sequences without quality scores were contained in the immunoSEQ output, filtering matching that applied to full-length reads could not be performed. Sequences were annotated with PyIR, a Python wrapper for IgBLAST v1.9, and V/J genes and CDR3 were assigned using IMGT germline references. Any read was removed if the V/J assignment was weak (E-value above 1e-6), the CDR3 was missing, or the read contained stop codons, out-of-frame junctions, or ambiguous translated residues. V3J clonotypes were defined by identical inferred V gene, J gene, and CDR3 amino acid sequence. To compute the percentage overlap between repertoires, the number of shared unique clonotypes was divided by the size of the smaller repertoire. RTK rarefaction, the Chao1 estimator, and Recon v2.1 estimates of unobserved clonotypes were used to assess repertoire richness. Generation probabilities for all TCRbeta clonotypes obtained by the gDNA method from several donors were computed using OLGA. TCRdb obtained this table from immuneACCESS and retained in-frame rearrangements with V and J assigned. These tables miss some clones; where compared with another copy, unresolved V genes account for less than half of the shortfall, and the remainder is unexplained. D and trimming come from the DNA, and the V and J calls and clone size come from that table. This sample gives fewer than 1.4 million clones in total; 78% of them show up just once. The ten most abundant clones make up 0.55% to 0.7% of the sample.

Between the V and J ends, shortened by 5 bases and 7 bases respectively, the junction contains 20 bases. Counted from cysteine to phenylalanine, this CDR3 has 16 amino acids. Only the CDR3 DNA is retained, 48 bases long and in frame from the first base. From the germline V gene, CDR1 is LGHNT and CDR2 is FRNRAP. The donors were healthy, HIV-negative adults who had no recently reported acute infections or vaccinations. Every donor was a Caucasian adult living in Nashville, Tennessee, USA. Magnetic negative selection was used to enrich CD4+ T cells, after which naive cells were positively selected on CD45RA and the negative fraction became the memory subset. Blood was collected by leukapheresis, and PBMCs were isolated by Ficoll-Histopaque density gradient centrifugation and then cryopreserved in liquid nitrogen vapor phase. Analytical flow cytometry was used to check the purity and quantity of each magnetically sorted T cell population. Genomic DNA was isolated from each sorted fraction and quantified by UV absorbance on a Nanodrop 2000c.

The TCR originated in a man between 18 and 35 years old in good health. Some clones in this sample may be carry-over from other donors' samples. The sample consisted of memory CD4+ T cells from PBMCs. The sample's cell subset or site, from its label and the paper: CD45RA-negative fraction. This chain joins TRBV12-5 to TRBJ1-4; the D gene is possibly TRBD1, with 5 bases matching. The CDR3 reads CASGLTRTGGSEKLFF. The DNA sequence is as follows: TGTGCTAGTGGTCTGACCCGGACGGGGGGATCTGAAAAACTGTTTTTT.